This T cell receptor (beta chain) came from a study of T cell responses to AZD1222 COVID-19 vaccine. The CDR3 totals 14 residues. In germline, CDR1 is SGDLS, CDR2 YYNGEE. The V and J ends lost 3 bases and 5 bases respectively, with 14 bases between them. Some clones are missing from TCRdb's copy, which holds only in-frame ones; the method was immunoSEQ multiplex PCR. Of roughly 110,000 clones listed, approximately 87% are singletons. The chain couples TRBV9 to TRBJ1-2, with D possibly being TRBD1 (6 bases). Here the sequenced sample was peripheral blood, taken on day 0 of AZD1222 vaccination. The receptor was derived from an adult in good health. CDR3 DNA sequence: TGTGCCAGCAGCGCGACTTCGGACAGTTATGGCTACACCTTC. Translation: CASSATSDSYGYTF.